One sample yielded the 2 T cell receptor beta chains listed below, sequenced in a study of CD8+ T cells in alopecia areata. Extracted RNA was reverse transcribed into cDNA, the sequencing template. The data were produced by immunoSEQ multiplex PCR, yet TCRdb's version contains in-frame clones alone and is incomplete. Of 6,000 to 9,500 clones in the sample, around 69% were seen once. Peripheral blood, together with lesional scalp punch biopsies, was collected from alopecia areata patients. Sequencing used skin, obtained at week 0. These receptors came from a human donor with alopecia areata.

The rearrangement joins TRBV10-1 to TRBJ2-7, with D tentatively TRBD1 (6 bases). Trimming left V 4 bases short and J 3 bases short, with 13 bases between. Germline CDR1 is WNHNN and CDR2 is SYGVQD (reference sequence). The CDR3 is 14 amino acids. The CDR3 reads CASSGTRRGYEQYF. In DNA form, the CDR3 reads TGCGCCAGCAGTGGGACCCGCAGGGGCTACGAGCAGTACTTC.

This clone has more than one count but fewer than ten. This chain connects TRBV4-3 to TRBJ1-4; D gene unclear. This CDR3 region has 13 residues. V was shortened by 1 base and J by 5 bases, with 5 bases between the two germline ends. Germline V gives CDR1 LGHNA, CDR2 YSLEER. CDR3 in amino acids: CASSQVGNEKLFF. DNA of the CDR3: TGCGCCAGCAGCCAAGTAGGGAATGAAAAACTGTTTTTT.